These 17 T cell receptor beta chains were sequenced from one sample in a study of post-analysis software for immune sequencing data. No antigens are known for them. Prepared libraries of TCR beta cDNA carried unique molecular identifiers. MiXCR was run by TCRdb on the PCR reads, yielding one entry per CDR3 protein. The data contain 350,000 to 450,000 distinct CDR3 sequences, 30% to 45% of them seen just once; the ten biggest clones take up 7.6%. Study results and limitations: When patients were compared with controls, a handful of TRBV segments were more frequent, TRBV5-6, TRBV5-1 and TRBV20-1 among them.

The sample was blood. These receptor sequences come from a girl aged 2 to 10 with multiple sclerosis.

V gene TRBV21-1 combines with J gene TRBJ1-1; TRBD1 was called by the table and not checked on the DNA. TRBV21-1 is listed as a pseudogene. The CDR3 has 16 amino acids. For the CDR3, the DNA is TGTGCCAGCAGCCGTCCTCAACAGGGGCTGAACACTGAAGCTTTCTTT. It encodes CASSRPQQGLNTEAFF.

The chain uses TRBV7-8 and TRBJ2-7; 7 nucleotides agree with TRBD2. The CDR3 has 15 amino acids. Germline assignment: CDR1 SGHVS and CDR2 FQNEAQ. Trimming took 1 base from V and 3 from J; bases not matched to a gene: 6. This chain's CDR3 is CASSLELASYYEQYF. The CDR3 bases are TGTGCCAGCAGCTTAGAACTAGCGTCTTACTACGAGCAGTACTTC.

This clonotype was observed a handful of times. The gene calls are TRBV5-1 and TRBJ2-7, with D possibly being TRBD2 (6 bases). Germline CDR1 is SGHRS and CDR2 is YFSETQ. This CDR3 spans 14 amino acids. Between the trimmed V and J ends, which lost 4 bases and 4 bases, there was a span of 15 bases. The chain's CDR3 is CASSPAGTLYEQYF. The CDR3, as DNA: TGCGCCAGCAGCCCGGCCGGGACTCTGTACGAGCAGTACTTC.

The gene calls are TRBV4-1 and TRBJ2-4, with 8 positions matching TRBD1. The CDR3 totals 15 residues. Unmatched junction bases numbered 9, after V lost 4 bases and J lost 7 bases. Germline loops: CDR1 MGHRA, CDR2 YSYEKL. CDR3 nucleotide sequence: TGCGCCAGCAGCCCCGGTGGACAGGGTTGGAACATTCAGTACTTC. Amino acids: CASSPGGQGWNIQYF.

The gene calls are TRBV29-1 and TRBJ2-5, with TRBD1 identical over 9 bases. Germline V CDR1 and CDR2: SQVTM, ANQGSEA. The CDR3 is 14 residues long. Trimming cost V 5 bases and J 5 bases; bases outside gene matches: 9. CDR3 nucleotide sequence: TGCAGCGTTACCGGGACAGGGAGTATCGAGACCCAGTACTTC. Translation gives CSVTGTGSIETQYF.

The J gene is TRBJ2-7, the V gene TRBV7-7, with a possible D match to TRBD2 (6 bases). CDR1 is SSHAT, CDR2 FNYEAQ, per germline (reference sequence). CDR3 size: 13 residues. V was shortened by 3 bases and J by 5 bases, with 11 bases between the two germline ends. CDR3 sequence: CASSFREEDEQYF. The CDR3 DNA follows: TGTGCCAGCAGCTTCAGGGAGGAGGACGAGCAGTACTTC.

The chain joins TRBV20-1 to TRBJ2-7; D unresolved. V lost 6 bases and J 3 bases, leaving 12 bases between the germline ends. CDR1 is DFQATT and CDR2 is SNEGSKA in the germline V gene (reference sequence). This CDR3 has 12 amino acids. The CDR3 nucleotides are TGCAGTGCCTCACCGAAAGGCTACGAGCAGTACTTC. It is translated as CSASPKGYEQYF.

This clonotype was picked up a small number of times. This rearrangement joins TRBV14 to TRBJ2-7; D is ambiguous. The tail of the sequence fits TRBJ2-5 better, so the J call may be wrong. The CDR3 spans 15 residues. In germline, CDR1 is SGHDN, CDR2 FVKESK. CDR3 amino acids: CASSQEFGRRETQYF. Written as DNA, the CDR3 is TGTGCCAGCAGCCAAGAATTTGGACGTAGGGAGACCCAGTACTTC.

This clonotype was observed at least ten times. This chain connects TRBV29-1 to TRBJ1-1; D not certain. CDR1 is SQVTM and CDR2 is ANQGSEA in the germline V gene. Trimming removed 4 bases from V and 0 bases from J, with 9 bases in between. The CDR3 runs to 13 residues. The CDR3 nucleotides are TGCAGCGTTGTTGGCAGGATGAACACTGAAGCTTTCTTT. This encodes CSVVGRMNTEAFF.

This clonotype was seen just once. This sequence joins TRBV7-2 and TRBJ2-3, with unresolved D. CDR1 and CDR2 (germline): SGHTA, FQGNSA. The CDR3 spans 14 residues. Trimming shortened V by 3 bases and J by 1 base, and 8 bases separated the two germline ends. CDR3 sequence: CASSLISGTDTQYF. The CDR3 coding sequence is TGTGCCAGCAGCTTGATCTCAGGCACAGATACGCAGTATTTT.

This clonotype was seen a handful of times. The chain has TRBV20-1 and TRBJ2-3, with 9 bases matching TRBD2. From germline, CDR1 is DFQATT and CDR2 SNEGSKA (reference sequence). J gave up 2 bases and V 6 bases, and 6 bases lay outside the gene matches. This CDR3 comprises 14 residues. The CDR3 nucleotides read TGCAGTGCCCGACTAGCGGATAACACAGATACGCAGTATTTT. Translated, it gives CSARLADNTDTQYF.

This clonotype was observed a few times. The V gene is TRBV5-1, the J gene TRBJ2-7, with D perhaps TRBD1 (5 bases). CDR3 length: 15 amino acids. Germline values: CDR1 SGHRS, CDR2 YFSETQ. Trimming shortened V by 2 bases and J by 2 bases, and 14 bases separated the two germline ends. This CDR3 reads CASSLVKGITYEQYF. Written as DNA, the CDR3 is TGCGCCAGCAGCTTAGTGAAGGGGATAACCTACGAGCAGTACTTC.

This chain joins TRBV5-1 and TRBJ1-1, with D maybe TRBD1 (5 bases). The CDR3 length is 14 residues. Germline V gene data show CDR1 as SGHRS and CDR2 as YFSETQ. V was clipped by 4 bases and J by 0 bases, with 10 bases between them. DNA of the CDR3: TGCGCCAGCAGCATTAGGACATTGAACACTGAAGCTTTCTTT. It specifies CASSIRTLNTEAFF.

The rearrangement links TRBV5-1 to TRBJ2-1, with TRBD2 matching over 10 bases. The CDR3 sequence is 17 residues long. Germline V lookup: CDR1 SGHRS, CDR2 YFSETQ. V gave up 5 bases and J gave up 4 bases; unmatched junction bases: 12. DNA for the CDR3: TGCGCCAGCAGACTCTCGCATAGCGGGGGGCCGTACAATGAGCAGTTCTTC. It codes for CASRLSHSGGPYNEQFF.

The J gene is TRBJ1-2, the V gene TRBV6-1; D call uncertain. The CDR3 is 13 residues long. The germline gives CDR1 MNHNS, CDR2 SASEGT. The V end lost 3 bases, the J end lost 4 bases, and 9 bases lay between the germline ends. The CDR3 DNA reads TGTGCCAGCAGTGACCAGGCGTTCTATGGCTACACCTTC. Its translation is CASSDQAFYGYTF.

The rearrangement joins TRBV6-5 to TRBJ1-1; 7 bases are shared with TRBD1. Germline assignment: CDR1 MNHEY and CDR2 SVGAGI. The CDR3 covers 15 residues. V trimming: 2 bases; J trimming: 1 base; junction bases outside the gene matches: 4. DNA of the CDR3: TGTGCCAGCAGTTACGGGGGACAGCCGAACACTGAAGCTTTCTTT. Amino acids: CASSYGGQPNTEAFF.

The chain employs TRBV7-9 and TRBJ2-5; D is uncertain. The CDR3 spans 13 residues. CDR1 and CDR2 (germline): SEHNR, FQNEAQ (reference sequence). Trimming took 6 bases from V and 5 from J, leaving 13 bases between them. Here the CDR3 reads CASSHDIAETQYF. CDR3 bases: TGTGCCAGCAGTCACGACATTGCGGAGACCCAGTACTTC.